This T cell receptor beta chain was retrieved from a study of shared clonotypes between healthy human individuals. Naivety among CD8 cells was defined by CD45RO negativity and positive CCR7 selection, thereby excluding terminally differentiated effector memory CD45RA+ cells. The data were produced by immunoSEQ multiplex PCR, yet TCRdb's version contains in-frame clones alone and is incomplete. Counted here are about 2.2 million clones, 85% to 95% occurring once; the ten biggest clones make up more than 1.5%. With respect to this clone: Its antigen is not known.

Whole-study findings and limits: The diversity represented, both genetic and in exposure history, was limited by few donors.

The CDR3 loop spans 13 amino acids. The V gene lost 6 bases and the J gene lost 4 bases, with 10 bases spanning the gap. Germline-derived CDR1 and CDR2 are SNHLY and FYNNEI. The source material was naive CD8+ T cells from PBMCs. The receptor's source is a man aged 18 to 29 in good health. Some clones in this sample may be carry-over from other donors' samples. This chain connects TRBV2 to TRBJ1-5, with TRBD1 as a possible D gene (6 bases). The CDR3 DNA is TGTGCCAGCAGGGGACATAGTAATCAGCCCCAGCATTTT. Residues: CASRGHSNQPQHF.